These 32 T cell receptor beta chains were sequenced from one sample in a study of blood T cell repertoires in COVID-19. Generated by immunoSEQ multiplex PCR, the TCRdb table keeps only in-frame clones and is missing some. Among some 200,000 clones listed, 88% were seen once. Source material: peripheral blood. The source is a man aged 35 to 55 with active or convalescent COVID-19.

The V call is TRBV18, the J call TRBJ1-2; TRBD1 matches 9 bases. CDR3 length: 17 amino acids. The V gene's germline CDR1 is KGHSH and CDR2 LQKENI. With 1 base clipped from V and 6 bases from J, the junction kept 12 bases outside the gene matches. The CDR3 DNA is TGTGCCAGCTCACCACAAAGGGAAACAGGGGGCTTCGATGGCTACACCTTC. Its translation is CASSPQRETGGFDGYTF. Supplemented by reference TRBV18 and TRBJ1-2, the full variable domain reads NAGVMQNPRHLVRRRGQEARLRCSPMKGHSHVYWYRQLPEEGLKFMVYLQKENIIDESGMPKERFSAEFPKEGPSILRIQQVVRGDSAAYFCASSPQRETGGFDGYTFGSGTRLTVV.

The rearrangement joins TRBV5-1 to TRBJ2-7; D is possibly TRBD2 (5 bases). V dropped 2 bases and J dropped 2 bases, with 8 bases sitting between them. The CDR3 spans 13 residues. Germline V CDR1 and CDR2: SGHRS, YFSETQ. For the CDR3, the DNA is TGCGCCAGCAGCTTTGACGGGACCTACGAGCAGTACTTC. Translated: CASSFDGTYEQYF.

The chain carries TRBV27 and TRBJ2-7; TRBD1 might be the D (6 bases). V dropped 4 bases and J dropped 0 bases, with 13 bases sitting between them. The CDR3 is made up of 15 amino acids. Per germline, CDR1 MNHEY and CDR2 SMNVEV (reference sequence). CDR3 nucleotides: TGTGCCAGCAGTTCCTCCGGACAGCACTCCTACGAGCAGTACTTC. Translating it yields CASSSSGQHSYEQYF.

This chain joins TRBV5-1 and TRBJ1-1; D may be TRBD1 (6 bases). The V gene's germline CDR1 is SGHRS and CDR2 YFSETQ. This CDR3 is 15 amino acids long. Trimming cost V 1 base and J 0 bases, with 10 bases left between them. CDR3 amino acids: CASSLLAGVNTEAFF. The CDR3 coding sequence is TGCGCCAGCAGCTTGTTGGCAGGGGTGAACACTGAAGCTTTCTTT.

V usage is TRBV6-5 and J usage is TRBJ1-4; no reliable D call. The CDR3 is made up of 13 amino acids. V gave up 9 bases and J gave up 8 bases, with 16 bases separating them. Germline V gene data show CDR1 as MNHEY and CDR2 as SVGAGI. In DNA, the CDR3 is TGTGCCAGTGGGTGGGAGGCCAGAGAAAAACTGTTTTTT. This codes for CASGWEAREKLFF.

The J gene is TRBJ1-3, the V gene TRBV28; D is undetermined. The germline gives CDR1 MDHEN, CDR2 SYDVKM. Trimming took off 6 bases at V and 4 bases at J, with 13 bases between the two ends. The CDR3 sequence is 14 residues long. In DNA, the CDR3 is TGTGCCAGCAGGACCGCGGGGTCAGGAAACACCATATATTTT. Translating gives CASRTAGSGNTIYF.

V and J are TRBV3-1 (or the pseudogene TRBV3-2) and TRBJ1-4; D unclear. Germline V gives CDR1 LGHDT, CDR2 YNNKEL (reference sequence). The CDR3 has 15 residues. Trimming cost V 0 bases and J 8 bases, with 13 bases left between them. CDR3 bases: TGTGCCAGCAGCCAAGATTCCCGGGTCTGGGAAAAACTGTTTTTT. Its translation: CASSQDSRVWEKLFF.

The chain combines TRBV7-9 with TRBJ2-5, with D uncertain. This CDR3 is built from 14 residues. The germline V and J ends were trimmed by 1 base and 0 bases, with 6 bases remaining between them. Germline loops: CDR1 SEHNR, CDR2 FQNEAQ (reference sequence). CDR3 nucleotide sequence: TGTGCCAGCAGCTTAGTTACTTACCAAGAGACCCAGTACTTC. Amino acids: CASSLVTYQETQYF.

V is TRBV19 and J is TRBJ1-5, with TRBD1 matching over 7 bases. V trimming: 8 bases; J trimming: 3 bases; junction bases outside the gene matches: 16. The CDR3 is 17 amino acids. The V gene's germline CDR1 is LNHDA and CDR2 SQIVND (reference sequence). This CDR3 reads CASRFRGRQVNNQPQHF. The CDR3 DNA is TGTGCCAGTCGATTTAGGGGGCGACAGGTAAACAATCAGCCCCAGCATTTT. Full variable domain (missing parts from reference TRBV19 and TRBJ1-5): DGGITQSPKYLFRKEGQNVTLSCEQNLNHDAMYWYRQDPGQGLRLIYYSQIVNDFQKGDIAEGYSVSREKKESFPLTVTSAQKNPTAFYLCASRFRGRQVNNQPQHFGDGTRLSIL.

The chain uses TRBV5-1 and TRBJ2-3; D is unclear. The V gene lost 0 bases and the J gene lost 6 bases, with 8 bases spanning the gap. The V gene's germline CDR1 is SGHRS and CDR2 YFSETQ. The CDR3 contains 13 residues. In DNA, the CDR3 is TGCGCCAGCAGCTTGGGCGATCCGGATACGCAGTATTTT. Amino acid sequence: CASSLGDPDTQYF.

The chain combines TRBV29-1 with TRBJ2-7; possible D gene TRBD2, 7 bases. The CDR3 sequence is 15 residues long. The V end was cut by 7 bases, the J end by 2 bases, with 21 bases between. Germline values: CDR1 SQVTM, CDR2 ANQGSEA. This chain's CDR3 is CSARGARGQTYEQYF. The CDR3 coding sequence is TGCAGCGCCCGGGGGGCCAGGGGACAAACCTACGAGCAGTACTTC.

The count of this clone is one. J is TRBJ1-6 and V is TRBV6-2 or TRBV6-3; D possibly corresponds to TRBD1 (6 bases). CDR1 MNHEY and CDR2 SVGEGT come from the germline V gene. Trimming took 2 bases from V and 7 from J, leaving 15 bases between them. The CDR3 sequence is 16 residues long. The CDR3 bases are TGTGCCAGCAGTTACCAACAGGGTAGTATGAATTCACCCCTCCACTTT. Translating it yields CASSYQQGSMNSPLHF.

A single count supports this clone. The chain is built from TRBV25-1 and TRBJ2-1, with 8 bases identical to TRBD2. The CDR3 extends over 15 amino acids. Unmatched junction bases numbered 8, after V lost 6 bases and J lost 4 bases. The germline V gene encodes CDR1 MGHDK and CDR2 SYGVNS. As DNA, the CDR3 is TGTGCCAGCAGGTCCCCGGGACTAGGGTACAATGAGCAGTTCTTC. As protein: CASRSPGLGYNEQFF.

The CDR3 DNA reads TGTGCCAGCAGGTATGGGGAGCTGCGCTATGGCTACACCTTC. It translates to CASRYGELRYGYTF. V gene TRBV6-6 combines with J gene TRBJ1-2; no clear D gene. V was cut by 6 bases and J by 4 bases, with 15 bases left in between. Germline V gene data show CDR1 as MNHNY and CDR2 as SVGAGI (reference sequence). The CDR3 covers 14 residues.

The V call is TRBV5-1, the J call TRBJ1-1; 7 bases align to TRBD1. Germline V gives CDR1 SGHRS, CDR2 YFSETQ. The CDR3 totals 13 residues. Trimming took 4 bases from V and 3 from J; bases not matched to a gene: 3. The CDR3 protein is CASSVDRDTEAFF. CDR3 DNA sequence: TGCGCCAGCAGCGTAGACAGGGACACTGAAGCTTTCTTT.

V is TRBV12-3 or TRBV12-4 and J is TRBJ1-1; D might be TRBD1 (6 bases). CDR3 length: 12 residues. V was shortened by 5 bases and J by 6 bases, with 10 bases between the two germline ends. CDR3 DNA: TGTGCCAGCAGTAGGGGGGGAGCTGAAGCTTTCTTT. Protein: CASSRGGAEAFF.

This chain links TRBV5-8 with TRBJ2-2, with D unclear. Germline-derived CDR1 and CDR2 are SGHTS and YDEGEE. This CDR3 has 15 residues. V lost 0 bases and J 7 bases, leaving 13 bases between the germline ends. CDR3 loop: CASSLASVTHGELFF. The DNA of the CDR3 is TGTGCCAGCAGCTTGGCCTCCGTGACACACGGGGAGCTGTTTTTT. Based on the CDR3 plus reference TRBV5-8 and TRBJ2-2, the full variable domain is EAGVTQSPTHLIKTRGQQATLRCSPISGHTSVYWYQQALGLGLQFLLWYDEGEERNRGNFPPRFSGRQFPNYSSELNVNALELEDSALYLCASSLASVTHGELFFGEGSRLTVL.

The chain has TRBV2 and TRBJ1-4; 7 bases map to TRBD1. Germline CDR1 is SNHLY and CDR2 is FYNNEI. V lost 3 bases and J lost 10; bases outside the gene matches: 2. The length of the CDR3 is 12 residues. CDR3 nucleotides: TGTGCCAGCAGTGACTACAGGGGAAAACTGTTTTTT. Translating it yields CASSDYRGKLFF.

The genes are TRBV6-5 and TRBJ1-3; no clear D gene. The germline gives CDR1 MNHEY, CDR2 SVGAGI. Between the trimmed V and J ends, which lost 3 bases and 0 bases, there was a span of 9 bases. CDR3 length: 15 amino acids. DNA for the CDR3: TGTGCCAGCAGTTATACTTTGAGCTCTGGAAACACCATATATTTT. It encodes CASSYTLSSGNTIYF.

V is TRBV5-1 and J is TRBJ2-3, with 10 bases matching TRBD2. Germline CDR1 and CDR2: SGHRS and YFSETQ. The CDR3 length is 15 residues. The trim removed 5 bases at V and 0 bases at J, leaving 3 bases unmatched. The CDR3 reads CASSPAGGSTDTQYF. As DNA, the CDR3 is TGCGCCAGCAGTCCAGCGGGGGGGAGCACAGATACGCAGTATTTT.

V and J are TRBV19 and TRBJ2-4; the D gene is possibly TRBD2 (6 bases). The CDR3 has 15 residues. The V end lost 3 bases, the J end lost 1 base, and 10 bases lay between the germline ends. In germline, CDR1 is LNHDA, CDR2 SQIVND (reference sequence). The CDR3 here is CASSMGGVAKNIQYF. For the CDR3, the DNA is TGTGCCAGTAGTATGGGGGGAGTGGCCAAAAACATTCAGTACTTC.

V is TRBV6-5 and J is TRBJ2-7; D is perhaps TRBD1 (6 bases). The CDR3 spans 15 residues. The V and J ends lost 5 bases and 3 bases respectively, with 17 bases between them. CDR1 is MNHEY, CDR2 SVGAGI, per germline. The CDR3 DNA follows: TGTGCCAGCAGTAGAATACCTCAGGGGAACTACGAGCAGTACTTC. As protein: CASSRIPQGNYEQYF.

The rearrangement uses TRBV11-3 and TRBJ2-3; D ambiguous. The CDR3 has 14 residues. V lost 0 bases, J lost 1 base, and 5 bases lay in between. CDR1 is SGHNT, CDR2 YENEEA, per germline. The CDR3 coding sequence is TGTGCCAGCAGCTTAGATCGGGGCACAGATACGCAGTATTTT. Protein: CASSLDRGTDTQYF.

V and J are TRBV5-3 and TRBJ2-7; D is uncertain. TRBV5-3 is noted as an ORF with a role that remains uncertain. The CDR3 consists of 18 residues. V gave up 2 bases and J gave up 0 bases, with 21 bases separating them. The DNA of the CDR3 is TGTGCCAGAAGCTTACAGCCGGCAAAGGTTACCCACTCCTACGAGCAGTACTTC. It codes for CARSLQPAKVTHSYEQYF.

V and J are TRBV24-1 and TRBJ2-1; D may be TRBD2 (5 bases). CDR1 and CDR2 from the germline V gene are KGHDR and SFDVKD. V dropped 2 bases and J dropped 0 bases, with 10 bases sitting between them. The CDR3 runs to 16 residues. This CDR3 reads CATSDWSGASYNEQFF. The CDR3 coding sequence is TGTGCCACCAGTGATTGGAGCGGAGCCTCCTACAATGAGCAGTTCTTC.

The CDR3 is CASTLSWGRENTEAFF. DNA of the CDR3: TGTGCCAGCACCCTTTCATGGGGGCGAGAGAACACTGAAGCTTTCTTT. This chain links TRBV28 with TRBJ1-1; TRBD1 might be the D (6 bases). V was cut by 7 bases and J by 1 base, with 19 bases left in between. The CDR3 has 16 amino acids. Germline V lookup: CDR1 MDHEN, CDR2 SYDVKM.

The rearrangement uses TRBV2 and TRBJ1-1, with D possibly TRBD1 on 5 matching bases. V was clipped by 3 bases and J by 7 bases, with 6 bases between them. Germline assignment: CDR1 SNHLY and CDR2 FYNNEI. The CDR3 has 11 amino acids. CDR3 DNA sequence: TGTGCCAGCAGTGATCAGGGTGAAGCTTTCTTT. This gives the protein CASSDQGEAFF.

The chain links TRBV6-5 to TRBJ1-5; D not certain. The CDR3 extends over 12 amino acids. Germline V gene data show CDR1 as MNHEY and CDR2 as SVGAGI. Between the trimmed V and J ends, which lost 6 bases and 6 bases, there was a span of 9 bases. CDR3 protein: CASSPNGQPQHF. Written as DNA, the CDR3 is TGTGCCAGCAGCCCAAACGGTCAGCCCCAGCATTTT.

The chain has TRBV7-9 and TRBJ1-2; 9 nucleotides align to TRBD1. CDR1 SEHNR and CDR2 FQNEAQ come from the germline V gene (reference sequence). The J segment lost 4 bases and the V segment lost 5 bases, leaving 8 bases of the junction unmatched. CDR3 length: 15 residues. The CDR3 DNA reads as TGTGCCAGCAGCCCTGGGACAGGGCAGATCTATGGCTACACCTTC. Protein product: CASSPGTGQIYGYTF.

The chain's CDR3 is CASSLAGGPYEQYF. The CDR3 DNA reads as TGTGCCAGCAGCCTAGCGGGAGGGCCTTACGAGCAGTACTTC. The chain combines TRBV6-5 with TRBJ2-7; 12 nucleotides match TRBD2. Trimming took 6 bases from V and 4 from J; bases not matched to a gene: 4. Germline V gene sequence: CDR1 MNHEY, CDR2 SVGAGI. The length of the CDR3 is 14 residues.

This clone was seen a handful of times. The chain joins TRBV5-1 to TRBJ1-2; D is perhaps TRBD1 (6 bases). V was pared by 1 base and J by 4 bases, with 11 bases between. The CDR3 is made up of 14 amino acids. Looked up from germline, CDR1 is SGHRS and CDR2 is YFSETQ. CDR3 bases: TGCGCCAGCAGCTTGCAAACAGGGTCCTATGGCTACACCTTC. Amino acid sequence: CASSLQTGSYGYTF.

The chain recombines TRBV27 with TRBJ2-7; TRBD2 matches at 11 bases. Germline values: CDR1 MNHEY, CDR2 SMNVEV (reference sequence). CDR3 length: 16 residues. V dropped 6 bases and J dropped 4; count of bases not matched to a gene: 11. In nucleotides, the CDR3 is TGTGCCAGCAGCACACCCACCGGGACTAGCGGTTACGAGCAGTACTTC. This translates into CASSTPTGTSGYEQYF.